These 22 T cell receptor beta chains were all obtained from the same sample, sequenced in a study of metastatic and nonmetastatic thyroid tumors. Each patient went into thyroid surgery without having received any treatment. TCRdb ran MiXCR on the PCR reads. This table has 15,000 or so clones, roughly a third appearing once. Specimen: tumor tissue. Receptors originate from a male donor with papillary thyroid cancer or a benign thyroid nodule (not recorded which). Some clones in this sample may be carry-over from other donors' samples.

The chain carries TRBV19 and TRBJ1-2; 11 bases line up with TRBD1. Germline CDR1 is LNHDA and CDR2 is SQIVND (reference sequence). V dropped 7 bases and J dropped 4; count of bases not matched to a gene: 8. The length of the CDR3 is 15 residues. The CDR3 DNA is TGTGCCAGTACCAATGGGGGGACAGGGGGCTATGGCTACACCTTC. Translating gives CASTNGGTGGYGYTF. Using reference TRBV19 and TRBJ1-2 for the parts outside the CDR3, the full variable domain is DGGITQSPKYLFRKEGQNVTLSCEQNLNHDAMYWYRQDPGQGLRLIYYSQIVNDFQKGDIAEGYSVSREKKESFPLTVTSAQKNPTAFYLCASTNGGTGGYGYTFGSGTRLTVV.

The genes are TRBV5-1 and TRBJ1-4; D is ambiguous. This CDR3 spans 17 amino acids. Germline CDR1 is SGHRS and CDR2 is YFSETQ. Trimming pared 3 bases from V and 0 bases from J, leaving 15 bases between. Written as DNA, the CDR3 is TGCGCCAGCAGCTCCCTGGGAGGTACCGCAACTAATGAAAAACTGTTTTTT. Its protein is CASSSLGGTATNEKLFF.

The J gene is TRBJ2-7, the V gene TRBV28; 11 bases agree with TRBD2. The germline V gene encodes CDR1 MDHEN and CDR2 SYDVKM. The CDR3 extends over 15 amino acids. Trimming at V came to 8 bases and at J to 3 bases, leaving 9 bases not matched to a gene. CDR3 sequence (DNA): TGTGCCAGCGCTTCCCGGCTAGCGGGAGGCTACGAGCAGTACTTC. Translation gives CASASRLAGGYEQYF.

This rearrangement joins TRBV11-2 to TRBJ2-2; D not resolved. Germline-derived CDR1 and CDR2 are SGHAT and FQNNGV. The CDR3 has 17 amino acids. V lost 1 base, J lost 0 bases, and 12 bases lay in between. The CDR3 nucleotides are TGTGCCAGCAGCTTAGTGGTTGCGGTCGCGAACACCGGGGAGCTGTTTTTT. It encodes CASSLVVAVANTGELFF.

This chain connects TRBV30 to TRBJ1-3; D is unresolved. Germline values: CDR1 GTSNPN, CDR2 SVGIG (reference sequence). The V gene lost 0 bases and the J gene lost 1 base, with 22 bases spanning the gap. This CDR3 comprises 19 residues. CDR3 coding DNA: TGTGCCTGGAGTGTACGGTATAGGGTGGCCCCAGAATCTGGAAACACCATATATTTT. It encodes CAWSVRYRVAPESGNTIYF.

This chain links TRBV11-3 with TRBJ2-1; D perhaps matches TRBD2 (6 bases). The CDR3 extends over 14 amino acids. Germline loops: CDR1 SGHNT, CDR2 YENEEA. Between the trimmed V and J ends, which lost 4 bases and 4 bases, there was a span of 11 bases. CDR3: CASSWGELYNEQFF. CDR3 in DNA: TGTGCCAGCAGCTGGGGGGAGTTGTACAATGAGCAGTTCTTC. Together with reference TRBV11-3 and TRBJ2-1, the CDR3 gives the full variable domain: EAGVVQSPRYKIIEKKQPVAFWCNPISGHNTLYWYLQNLGQGPELLIRYENEEAVDDSQLPKDRFSAERLKGVDSTLKIQPAELGDSAVYLCASSWGELYNEQFFGPGTRLTVL.

For this clone: One end of the junction fails to match germline, which may point to a read error. Distinct nucleotide sequences in the sample also encode this CDR3. The CDR3 region has the DNA TGTGCTAGTGGGTTGGGTCATATTGATGAGCAGTTCTTC. As protein: CASGLGHIDEQFF. The J gene is TRBJ2-1, the V gene TRBV12-5; D not certain. CDR1 is LGHNT and CDR2 is FRNRAP in the germline V gene. The CDR3 is 13 amino acids.

This clone was seen at least ten times. The chain combines TRBV7-6 with TRBJ2-2; TRBD2 aligns across 14 bases. Germline V CDR1 and CDR2: SGHVS, FNYEAQ. Trimming took 0 bases from V and 2 from J; bases not matched to a gene: 11. This CDR3 spans 21 amino acids. This CDR3 reads CASSLATDPGLAGVNTGELFF. The CDR3, as DNA: TGTGCCAGCAGCTTAGCGACAGACCCGGGACTAGCGGGGGTCAACACCGGGGAGCTGTTTTTT.

This clone was counted only a few times. The chain couples TRBV20-1 to TRBJ2-7; TRBD1 matches at 8 bases. Germline lookup yields CDR1 DFQATT and CDR2 SNEGSKA (reference sequence). Germline trimming cut 5 bases from V and 4 bases from J; bases unmatched to any gene: 10. The CDR3 is 14 amino acids. The CDR3 region is CSARGTGSRYEQYF. The CDR3 DNA follows: TGCAGTGCTCGGGGGACAGGTTCTCGATACGAGCAGTACTTC.

Comments on this clone: Other nucleotide sequences in the sample specify the same CDR3. The chain has TRBV5-1 and TRBJ2-7; tentative D call: TRBD2 (5 bases). From germline, CDR1 is SGHRS and CDR2 YFSETQ. The CDR3 runs 14 residues. The ends were cut back, 0 bases at V and 0 bases at J, with 7 bases in the middle. CDR3 sequence (DNA): TGCGCCAGCAGCTTGGCCGGGAACTCCTACGAGCAGTACTTC. Translating gives CASSLAGNSYEQYF.

This clone appeared once. The chain uses TRBV20-1 and TRBJ2-7, with 9 nucleotides matching TRBD2. This CDR3 is built from 14 residues. Germline assignment: CDR1 DFQATT and CDR2 SNEGSKA (reference sequence). After removal of 1 base from V and 4 bases from J, the junction contained 5 bases not matched to a gene. The CDR3 bases are TGCAGTGCTAGAGGACTAGCGGAGCCTTACGAGCAGTACTTC. It yields the protein CSARGLAEPYEQYF.

This clone was counted ten times or more. The chain combines TRBV6-1 with TRBJ1-1, with TRBD1 matching 7 bases. The CDR3 totals 15 residues. Germline V gene lookup returns CDR1 MNHNS and CDR2 SASEGT. V gave up 5 bases and J gave up 3 bases; unmatched junction bases: 9. CDR3 loop: CASSSKPRGDTEAFF. The CDR3 coding sequence is TGTGCCAGCAGTTCGAAGCCCAGGGGGGACACTGAAGCTTTCTTT.

There are many counts of this clone. The chain couples TRBV28 to TRBJ2-1; 9 nucleotides align to TRBD2. With 8 bases clipped from V and 4 bases from J, the junction kept 12 bases outside the gene matches. The germline gives CDR1 MDHEN, CDR2 SYDVKM. The CDR3 covers 16 residues. The CDR3, as DNA: TGTGCCAGCCAACTAAGAAGCGGGAGGACATACAATGAGCAGTTCTTC. Translating it yields CASQLRSGRTYNEQFF.

This clone was counted ten times or more. The CDR3 DNA is TGTGCCATCAGAACTGGGTCGGGAACTGAAGCTTTCTTT. As protein: CAIRTGSGTEAFF. V gene TRBV10-3 combines with J gene TRBJ1-1; D gene ambiguous. Per the germline V gene, CDR1 is ENHRY and CDR2 is SYGVKD. V was trimmed by 6 bases and J by 5 bases, leaving 13 bases between them. This CDR3 is built from 13 residues.

Many counts were recorded for this clone. The chain joins TRBV3-1 to TRBJ1-4; D uncertain. The ends were cut back, 4 bases at V and 0 bases at J, with 12 bases in the middle. Germline CDR1 LGHDT, CDR2 YNNKEL (reference sequence). The CDR3 totals 16 residues. As DNA, the CDR3 is TGTGCCAGCAGCCCACGACTGGCTGCAACTAATGAAAAACTGTTTTTT. Residues: CASSPRLAATNEKLFF.

This clone ranks as medium-sized. The rearrangement uses TRBV7-3 and TRBJ1-1, with a weak D call TRBD1 (5 bases). The CDR3 covers 16 residues. With 0 bases removed from V and 4 bases from J, the gap between germline ends came to 15 bases. Germline V gene data show CDR1 as SGHTA and CDR2 as FQGTGA. The CDR3 DNA reads TGTGCCAGCAGCTTAACCCCGTTCGGGGGGGGCACTGAAGCTTTCTTT. As protein: CASSLTPFGGGTEAFF.

This chain links TRBV6-4 with TRBJ2-3; the D is unclear. CDR3 length: 14 amino acids. Germline V CDR1 and CDR2: MRHNA, SNTAGT. V was trimmed by 5 bases and J by 0 bases, leaving 9 bases between them. The CDR3: CASSSDASTDTQYF. Here the CDR3 DNA reads TGTGCCAGCAGTAGCGACGCTAGCACAGATACGCAGTATTTT.

This clone is medium-sized. The chain employs TRBV11-2 and TRBJ2-1; D not resolved. Trimming took 8 bases from V and 12 from J, leaving 14 bases between them. The CDR3 totals 11 residues. Per the germline V gene, CDR1 is SGHAT and CDR2 is FQNNGV. CDR3 nucleotide sequence: TGTGCCAGCGGCTCCGGACCTTCGCAGTTCTTC. This encodes CASGSGPSQFF.

This clone is medium-sized by share. The rearrangement uses TRBV7-9 and TRBJ1-2, with D possibly being TRBD1 (5 bases). Germline V gene lookup returns CDR1 SEHNR and CDR2 FQNEAQ (reference sequence). The V end lost 2 bases, the J end lost 8 bases, and 12 bases lay between the germline ends. The CDR3 has 13 residues. The CDR3 region has the DNA TGTGCCAGCAGCTTAAGTCAGGGTGGCGGCTACACCTTC. This sequence encodes CASSLSQGGGYTF.

The chain carries TRBV19 and TRBJ2-7; D might be TRBD1 or TRBD2, each matching 5 bases. Germline V gives CDR1 LNHDA, CDR2 SQIVND (reference sequence). V was cut by 7 bases and J by 2 bases, with 18 bases left in between. CDR3 length equals 15 residues. The CDR3 loop is CASTRGADPTYEQYF. The CDR3 DNA sequence: TGTGCCAGTACCCGAGGGGCGGATCCCACCTACGAGCAGTACTTC.

This clone was detected many times. This chain uses TRBV3-1 with TRBJ2-7; 11 bases align to TRBD2. Trimming cost V 3 bases and J 7 bases; bases outside gene matches: 8. The length of the CDR3 is 15 residues. The germline gives CDR1 LGHDT, CDR2 YNNKEL (reference sequence). CDR3 sequence: CASSQIAGGPKEQYF. Here the CDR3 DNA reads TGTGCCAGCAGCCAGATAGCGGGGGGGCCGAAGGAGCAGTACTTC.

By share, this clone counts as large. The chain recombines TRBV5-1 with TRBJ1-1, with TRBD1 identical over 7 bases. The CDR3 is 15 residues long. Germline V gene data show CDR1 as SGHRS and CDR2 as YFSETQ. V trimming: 0 bases; J trimming: 1 base; junction bases outside the gene matches: 3. The CDR3 DNA is TGCGCCAGCAGCTTGGGACAGGGCTCGAACACTGAAGCTTTCTTT. Protein: CASSLGQGSNTEAFF. Filled out from reference TRBV5-1 and TRBJ1-1, the complete variable domain reads KAGVTQTPRYLIKTRGQQVTLSCSPISGHRSVSWYQQTPGQGLQFLFEYFSETQRNKGNFPGRFSGRQFSNSRSEMNVSTLELGDSALYLCASSLGQGSNTEAFFGQGTRLTVV.